This T cell receptor beta chain was sequenced during a study of T cells in Graves' hyperthyroidism and ophthalmopathy. With a duration under 2 months, the hyperthyroidism was newly diagnosed in patients aged 18 to 65. Regions amplified from RNA transcripts were the TCR beta CDR3 regions. The HTBI set primed first-round TCR CDR3 RT-PCR. TCRdb redid the calling of the multiplex PCR reads with MiXCR, one entry per CDR3 protein. The data contain around 520,000 distinct CDR3 sequences, around 15% of them singletons. Study observations and caveats: The model's output predicted ophthalmopathy at a median of approximately 6.5 months prior to onset. Most thyroid clonotypes that were expanded above 0.001 also turned up in blood.

CDR1 is SGHRS and CDR2 is YFSETQ in the germline V gene. V dropped 0 bases and J dropped 6 bases, with 10 bases sitting between them. The CDR3 spans 14 residues. This clonotype was observed many times. Its antigen remains unidentified. V gene TRBV5-1 combines with J gene TRBJ2-1; D ambiguous. The receptor was derived from a woman aged 40 to 50 with Graves' hyperthyroidism. The sequenced material came from blood. DNA for the CDR3: TGCGCCAGCAGCTTGGAACGGGCCGGCAATGAGCAGTTCTTC. Residues: CASSLERAGNEQFF.